Each of the 21 T cell receptor beta chains below was sequenced from the same sample in a study of T cell responses to AZD1222 COVID-19 vaccine. Sequenced by immunoSEQ multiplex PCR; TCRdb stores in-frame clones only, minus some. This table has approximately 28,000 clones, roughly 93% appearing once. The specimen comprised peripheral blood, sampled on day 0 of AZD1222 vaccination. The receptors were gathered from an adult in good health.

The chain recombines TRBV11-2 with TRBJ1-2; no firm D call. V shed 7 bases and J shed 4 bases, with 16 bases lying between them. This CDR3 has 14 residues. The germline V gene encodes CDR1 SGHAT and CDR2 FQNNGV. The CDR3: CASTQMLGGYGYTF. The CDR3 DNA reads TGTGCCAGCACCCAGATGCTGGGTGGCTATGGCTACACCTTC.

This clone was counted once. V and J are TRBV2 and TRBJ1-2, with unresolved D. The V end lost 4 bases, the J end lost 8 bases, and 8 bases lay between the germline ends. The CDR3 extends over 11 amino acids. Per germline, CDR1 SNHLY and CDR2 FYNNEI. CDR3 sequence (DNA): TGTGCCAGCAGTGGGACTATCGGCTACACCTTC. This codes for CASSGTIGYTF.

The rearrangement links TRBV6-5 to TRBJ2-2, with D possibly being TRBD1 or TRBD2 (5 bases each). Germline CDR1 is MNHEY and CDR2 is SVGAGI. The CDR3 has 15 residues. Trimming pared 10 bases from V and 5 bases from J, leaving 20 bases between. The CDR3 spells CATYRGRKQTGELFF. The CDR3 region has the DNA TGTGCCACCTACCGGGGCAGGAAACAGACCGGGGAGCTGTTTTTT.

J is TRBJ2-1 and V is TRBV7-9; no reliable D call. Trimming stripped 1 base from V and 8 bases from J, with 6 bases between. The CDR3 has 12 amino acids. CDR1 and CDR2 (germline): SEHNR, FQNEAQ (reference sequence). In DNA form, the CDR3 reads TGTGCCAGCAGCTTAGTATTTGATGAGCAGTTCTTC. Protein sequence: CASSLVFDEQFF.

The chain employs TRBV4-2 and TRBJ2-3; tentative D call: TRBD2 (5 bases). The CDR3 consists of 15 residues. The V and J ends lost 1 base and 1 base respectively, with 9 bases between them. Germline CDR1 and CDR2: LGHNA and YNFKEQ. The CDR3 reads CASSQVTAGTDTQYF. DNA of the CDR3: TGTGCCAGCAGCCAAGTCACAGCGGGCACAGATACGCAGTATTTT.

This sequence joins TRBV28 and TRBJ2-1, with 13 positions matching TRBD2. The CDR3 is made up of 15 amino acids. Trimming cost V 6 bases and J 10 bases; bases outside gene matches: 9. Germline values: CDR1 MDHEN, CDR2 SYDVKM. The CDR3 DNA is TGTGCCAGCAGGCTCGGACTAGCGGGAGTGGGCGAGCAGTTCTTC. This sequence encodes CASRLGLAGVGEQFF.

The V call is TRBV9, the J call TRBJ2-1, with D possibly being TRBD2 (6 bases). Trimming removed 3 bases from V and 1 base from J, with 17 bases in between. This CDR3 is 17 amino acids long. Germline values: CDR1 SGDLS, CDR2 YYNGEE. The CDR3 reads CASSAPRGLGSYNEQFF. CDR3 sequence (DNA): TGTGCCAGCAGCGCCCCCCGGGGGTTGGGGTCCTACAATGAGCAGTTCTTC.

The J gene is TRBJ2-1, the V gene TRBV19, with a possible D match to TRBD2 (6 bases). Germline CDR1 reads LNHDA; CDR2 reads SQIVND (reference sequence). This CDR3 has 15 residues. Between the trimmed V and J ends, which lost 6 bases and 7 bases, there was a span of 19 bases. DNA for the CDR3: TGTGCCAGTAGCCCTACTAGCTCCCCCCGGAATGAGCAGTTCTTC. Amino acids: CASSPTSSPRNEQFF.

Written as DNA, the CDR3 is TGTGCCAGCAGTTTAGATAGGACAGGGGGCGTCGATACGCAGTATTTT. This sequence encodes CASSLDRTGGVDTQYF. The chain is built from TRBV28 and TRBJ2-3, with 11 bases that match TRBD1. The CDR3 totals 16 residues. CDR1 and CDR2 from the germline V gene are MDHEN and SYDVKM. The ends lost 2 bases at V and 6 bases at J; junction bases unmatched: 7.

This chain connects TRBV30 to TRBJ1-2; TRBD1 matches 9 bases. The CDR3 has 12 residues. Germline loops: CDR1 GTSNPN, CDR2 SVGIG (reference sequence). The ends lost 5 bases at V and 8 bases at J; junction bases unmatched: 6. The CDR3 protein is CAWAQGTGGYTF. DNA for the CDR3: TGTGCCTGGGCACAGGGGACAGGGGGCTACACCTTC.

This clone has only one observation. This chain connects TRBV9 to TRBJ1-4; D might be TRBD1 (6 bases). The CDR3 runs to 15 residues. V was clipped by 0 bases and J by 7 bases, with 13 bases between them. The germline gives CDR1 SGDLS, CDR2 YYNGEE. The CDR3 region has the DNA TGTGCCAGCAGCGTAGCGGGGCTCAGGGGTGAAAAACTGTTTTTT. Translation: CASSVAGLRGEKLFF.

The gene calls are TRBV6-2 or TRBV6-3 and TRBJ1-1, with D perhaps matching TRBD1 (5 bases). Trimming took off 1 base at V and 5 bases at J, with 14 bases between the two ends. Germline CDR1 MNHEY, CDR2 SVGEGT. This CDR3 has 15 residues. The CDR3 region has the DNA TGTGCCAGCAGTTACTGGACGCAGGGAGGTACTGAAGCTTTCTTT. Translating it yields CASSYWTQGGTEAFF.

The chain uses TRBV11-2 and TRBJ2-1, with TRBD2 matching 14 bases. The junction had 7 bases not matched to a gene; V was cut back by 1 base and J by 8 bases. The germline gives CDR1 SGHAT, CDR2 FQNNGV. The CDR3 contains 17 residues. CDR3: CASSLVTSGGAGYEQFF. The CDR3 nucleotides are TGTGCCAGCAGCTTAGTGACTAGCGGGGGGGCTGGGTATGAGCAGTTCTTC.

This clone appeared a single time. The V call is TRBV5-6, the J call TRBJ1-6; 9 bases match TRBD1. CDR1 SGHDT and CDR2 YYEEEE come from the germline V gene. J was trimmed by 8 bases and V by 1 base; bases with no gene match: 4. The CDR3 has 15 residues. The CDR3 region has the DNA TGTGCCAGCAGCTTGAATGGACAGGGGTATTCACCCCTCCACTTT. It translates to CASSLNGQGYSPLHF.

The rearrangement links TRBV20-1 to TRBJ1-5, with 9 bases fitting TRBD1. The CDR3 contains 14 residues. Trimming took 6 bases from V and 11 from J; bases not matched to a gene: 14. Germline V gene sequence: CDR1 DFQATT, CDR2 SNEGSKA (reference sequence). The chain's CDR3 is CSASETGGFFAQHF. The CDR3, as DNA: TGCAGTGCCAGTGAGACAGGGGGATTTTTCGCCCAGCATTTT.

The rearrangement uses TRBV2 and TRBJ2-3; 10 positions match TRBD2. The CDR3 has 15 residues. In germline, CDR1 is SNHLY, CDR2 FYNNEI. With 4 bases clipped from V and 2 bases from J, the junction kept 3 bases outside the gene matches. DNA for the CDR3: TGTGCCAGCAGTGGAGCGGGAGGGATCACAGATACGCAGTATTTT. Translated, it gives CASSGAGGITDTQYF.

The chain joins TRBV7-9 to TRBJ1-2; D remains unclear. V dropped 0 bases and J dropped 3 bases, with 11 bases sitting between them. The CDR3 runs 15 residues. Germline V CDR1 and CDR2: SEHNR, FQNEAQ (reference sequence). The CDR3 protein is CASSLASPKYYGYTF. The CDR3 DNA sequence: TGTGCCAGCAGCTTAGCGTCCCCCAAGTACTATGGCTACACCTTC. The full variable domain, its missing parts supplied by reference TRBV7-9 and TRBJ1-2, is DTGVSQNPRHKITKRGQNVTFRCDPISEHNRLYWYRQTLGQGPEFLTYFQNEAQLEKSRLLSDRFSAERPKGSFSTLEIQRTEQGDSAMYLCASSLASPKYYGYTFGSGTRLTVV.

The gene calls are TRBV12-3 or TRBV12-4 and TRBJ1-1; unclear D gene. The CDR3 runs to 12 residues. The V and J ends lost 1 base and 7 bases respectively, with 7 bases between them. The CDR3 spells CASSLVRVEAFF. Here the CDR3 DNA reads TGTGCCAGCAGTTTAGTGAGGGTTGAAGCTTTCTTT.

The V gene is TRBV7-8, the J gene TRBJ1-2, with 10 bases identical to TRBD1. This CDR3 comprises 16 residues. Per the germline V gene, CDR1 is SGHVS and CDR2 is FQNEAQ. V gave up 1 base and J gave up 2 bases; unmatched junction bases: 4. In DNA form, the CDR3 reads TGTGCCAGCAGCTTAGGGGGGACAGGGGCGAACTATGGCTACACCTTC. Translating it yields CASSLGGTGANYGYTF.

V and J are TRBV7-6 and TRBJ2-1; no firm D call. This CDR3 comprises 17 residues. V shed 4 bases and J shed 0 bases, with 16 bases lying between them. In germline, CDR1 is SGHVS, CDR2 FNYEAQ. The CDR3 DNA reads as TGTGCCAGCAGCTCGATGCTCCCATCTGGCTCCTACAATGAGCAGTTCTTC. Its translation: CASSSMLPSGSYNEQFF.

CDR3 loop: CASSLSGDSNTEAFF. The DNA of the CDR3 is TGTGCCAGCAGTTTATCAGGGGACAGCAACACTGAAGCTTTCTTT. This rearrangement joins TRBV27 to TRBJ1-1; 7 bases line up with TRBD1. Germline lookup yields CDR1 MNHEY and CDR2 SMNVEV (reference sequence). V was clipped by 0 bases and J by 2 bases; unmatched bases: 3. The CDR3 runs 15 residues.